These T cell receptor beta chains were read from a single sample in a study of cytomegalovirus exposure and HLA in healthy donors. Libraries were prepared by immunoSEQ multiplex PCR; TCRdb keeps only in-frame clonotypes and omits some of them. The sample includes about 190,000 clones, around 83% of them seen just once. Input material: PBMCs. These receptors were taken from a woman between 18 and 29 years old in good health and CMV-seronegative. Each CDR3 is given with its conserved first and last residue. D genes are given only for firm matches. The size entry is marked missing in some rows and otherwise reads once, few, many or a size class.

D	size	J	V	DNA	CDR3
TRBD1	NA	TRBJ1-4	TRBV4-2	TGTGCCAGCAGCCTCGCCGACTCACAGGGGTTCATTGTAAAACTGTTTTTT	CASSLADSQGFIVKLFF
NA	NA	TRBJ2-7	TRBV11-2	TGTGCCAGCAGCTTAGGGACTTCCTACGAGCAGTACTTC	CASSLGTSYEQYF
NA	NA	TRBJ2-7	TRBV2	TGTGCCAGCAAAGGTTGGGCACACTACGAGCAGTACTTC	CASKGWAHYEQYF
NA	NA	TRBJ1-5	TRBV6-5	TGTGCCAGCAGTTATGACAGTCTTCAGCCCCAGCATTTT	CASSYDSLQPQHF
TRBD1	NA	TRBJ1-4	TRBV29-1	TGCAGCGCCGTAACAGGGGGGGGTGAAAAACTGTTTTTT	CSAVTGGGEKLFF
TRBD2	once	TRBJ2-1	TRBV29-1	TGCAGCGTTGTTCCTAGCGGGAGGGACAATGAGCAGTTCTTC	CSVVPSGRDNEQFF
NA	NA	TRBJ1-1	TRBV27	TGTGCCAGCAGTCCCGGGGGGGGCCCTGAAGCTTTCTTT	CASSPGGGPEAFF
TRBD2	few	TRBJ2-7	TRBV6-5	TGTGCCAGCAGTTATTCCAGGAGGGAGGGAGGCTACGAGCAGTACTTC	CASSYSRREGGYEQYF
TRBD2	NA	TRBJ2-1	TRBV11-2	TGTGCCAGCAGCTACGGGCCGGGGGGGGGTTCCTACAATGAGCAGTTCTTC	CASSYGPGGGSYNEQFF
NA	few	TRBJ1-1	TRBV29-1	TGCAGCGTTGAAGATCTAGAAACCAAAGCTTTCTTT	CSVEDLETKAFF
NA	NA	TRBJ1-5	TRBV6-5	TGTGCCAGCAACCCGGCAGCGGGTAGCAATCAGCCCCAGCATTTT	CASNPAAGSNQPQHF
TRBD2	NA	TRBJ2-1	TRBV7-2	TGTGCCAGCAGCCGGGGGGTTGAGCAGTTCTTC	CASSRGVEQFF
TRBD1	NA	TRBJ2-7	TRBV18	TGTGCCAGCTCACCAGTGACAGGGGAAGACGAGCAGTACTTC	CASSPVTGEDEQYF
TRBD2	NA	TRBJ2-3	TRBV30	TGTGCCTGGAGTGTCGGTCTTCATAGCGGGAGGGTCGAAACGCAGTATTTT	CAWSVGLHSGRVETQYF
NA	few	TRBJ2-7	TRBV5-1	TGCGCCAGCAGCTTGGAAGGGGGAGCTCCCTACGAGCAGTACTTC	CASSLEGGAPYEQYF
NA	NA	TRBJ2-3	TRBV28	TGTGCCAGCAGTTTTCTAGGGAGTAGGGCAGATACGCAGTATTTT	CASSFLGSRADTQYF
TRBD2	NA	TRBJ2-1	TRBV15	TGTGCCACCGAAAGAGGCCCGGGGGGGCTCAATGAGCAGTTCTTC	CATERGPGGLNEQFF
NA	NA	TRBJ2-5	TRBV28	TGTGCCAGCAAGGGACAGCGGGGGCAAGAGACCCAGTACTTC	CASKGQRGQETQYF
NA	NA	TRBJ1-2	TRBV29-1	TGCAGCGCCCAGATAACAGGATCTAACTATGGCTACACCTTC	CSAQITGSNYGYTF
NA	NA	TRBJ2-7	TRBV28	TGTGCCAGCAGGGGACACGACACCTACTACGAGCAGTACTTC	CASRGHDTYYEQYF
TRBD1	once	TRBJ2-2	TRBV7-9	TGTGCCAGCAGCCCCCGGACAGGGGAAACCGGGGAGCTGTTTTTT	CASSPRTGETGELFF
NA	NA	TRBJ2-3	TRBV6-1	TGTGCCAGCGGCTCCAGCACAGATACGCAGTATTTT	CASGSSTDTQYF